What follows describes a single T cell receptor (beta chain). CD45RO-negative CD8 cells positively selected for CCR7 made up the naive population, which excluded terminally differentiated effector memory CD45RA+ cells. The protocol was immunoSEQ multiplex PCR, while the TCRdb copy is restricted to in-frame clones and leaves out a portion. Of about 2 million clones in the sample, around 96% were seen once. Trimming at V came to 0 bases and at J to 0 bases, leaving 10 bases not matched to a gene. The germline V gene encodes CDR1 LGHNA and CDR2 YNFKEQ. This CDR3 contains 18 residues. This record belongs to a study of shared clonotypes between healthy human individuals.

This chain connects TRBV4-2 to TRBJ2-7; TRBD2 matches at 8 bases. What was sequenced was naive CD8+ T cells sorted from blood. The receptor was derived from a man younger than 35 in good health. Here the CDR3 DNA reads TGTGCCAGCAGCCAAGATAGCCTAGCGGGTGAACTCTCCTACGAGCAGTACTTC. Translated: CASSQDSLAGELSYEQYF.